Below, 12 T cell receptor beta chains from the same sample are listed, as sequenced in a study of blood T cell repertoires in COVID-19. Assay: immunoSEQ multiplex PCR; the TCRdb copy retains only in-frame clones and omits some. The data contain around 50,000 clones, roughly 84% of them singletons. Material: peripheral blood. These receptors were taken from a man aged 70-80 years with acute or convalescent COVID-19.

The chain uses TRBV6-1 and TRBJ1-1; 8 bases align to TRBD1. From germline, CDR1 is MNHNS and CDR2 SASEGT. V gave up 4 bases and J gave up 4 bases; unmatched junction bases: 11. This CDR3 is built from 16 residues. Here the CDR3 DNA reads TGTGCCAGCAGTGCCTCCGCAGGACAGGGTGGCACTGAAGCTTTCTTT. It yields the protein CASSASAGQGGTEAFF.

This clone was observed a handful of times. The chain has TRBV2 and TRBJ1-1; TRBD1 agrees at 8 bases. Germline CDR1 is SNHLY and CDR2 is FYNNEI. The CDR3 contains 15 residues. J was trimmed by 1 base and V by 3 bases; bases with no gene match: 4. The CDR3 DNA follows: TGTGCCAGCAGTGAGCGACAGGGGAGGAACACTGAAGCTTTCTTT. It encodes CASSERQGRNTEAFF.

The CDR3 region is CSVWTAGEQYF. The CDR3 DNA reads TGCAGCGTTTGGACAGCGGGGGAGCAGTACTTC. The chain employs TRBV29-1 and TRBJ2-7, with D perhaps TRBD2 (7 bases). Trimming cost V 5 bases and J 7 bases, with 12 bases left between them. The CDR3 is 11 residues long. Germline V gene lookup returns CDR1 SQVTM and CDR2 ANQGSEA.

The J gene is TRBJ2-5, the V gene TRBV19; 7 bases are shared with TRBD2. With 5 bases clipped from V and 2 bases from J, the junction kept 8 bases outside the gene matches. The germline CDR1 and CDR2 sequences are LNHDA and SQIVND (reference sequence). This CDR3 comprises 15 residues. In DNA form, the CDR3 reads TGTGCCAGTAGTGGGGGTTCAGCGGGGCAAGAGACCCAGTACTTC. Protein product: CASSGGSAGQETQYF. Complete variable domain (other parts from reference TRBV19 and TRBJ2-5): DGGITQSPKYLFRKEGQNVTLSCEQNLNHDAMYWYRQDPGQGLRLIYYSQIVNDFQKGDIAEGYSVSREKKESFPLTVTSAQKNPTAFYLCASSGGSAGQETQYFGPGTRLLVL.

As DNA, the CDR3 is TGTGCCAGCAGCTTAGCGCGGGGCCTAGCGGGGACCCAGTACTTC. Protein sequence: CASSLARGLAGTQYF. The J gene is TRBJ2-5, the V gene TRBV7-2, with 8 bases identical to TRBD2. CDR3 length: 15 amino acids. Germline assignment: CDR1 SGHTA and CDR2 FQGNSA. J was trimmed by 7 bases and V by 0 bases; bases with no gene match: 7. The full variable domain, with the rest looked up from reference TRBV7-2 and TRBJ2-5, is GAGVSQSPSNKVTEKGKDVELRCDPISGHTALYWYRQSLGQGLEFLIYFQGNSAPDKSGLPSDRFSAERTGGSVSTLTIQRTQQEDSAVYLCASSLARGLAGTQYFGPGTRLLVL.

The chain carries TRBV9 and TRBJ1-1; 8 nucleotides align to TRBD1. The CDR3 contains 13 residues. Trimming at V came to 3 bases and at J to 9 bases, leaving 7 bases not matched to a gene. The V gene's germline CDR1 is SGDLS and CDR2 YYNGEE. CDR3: CASSGSAGGKAFF. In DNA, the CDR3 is TGTGCCAGCAGCGGTTCAGCAGGGGGCAAAGCTTTCTTT.

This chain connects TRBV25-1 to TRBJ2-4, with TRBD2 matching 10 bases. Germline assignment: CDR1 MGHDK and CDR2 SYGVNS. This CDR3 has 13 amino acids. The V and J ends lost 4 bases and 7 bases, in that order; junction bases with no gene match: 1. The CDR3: CASSAGLANIQYF. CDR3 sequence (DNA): TGTGCCAGCAGTGCGGGACTAGCGAACATTCAGTACTTC.

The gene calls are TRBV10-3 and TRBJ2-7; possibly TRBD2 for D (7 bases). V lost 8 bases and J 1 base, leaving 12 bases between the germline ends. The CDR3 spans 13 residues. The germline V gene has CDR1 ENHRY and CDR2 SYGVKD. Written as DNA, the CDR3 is TGTGCCATCGGGGGGGCGACTTCCTACGAGCAGTACTTC. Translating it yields CAIGGATSYEQYF.

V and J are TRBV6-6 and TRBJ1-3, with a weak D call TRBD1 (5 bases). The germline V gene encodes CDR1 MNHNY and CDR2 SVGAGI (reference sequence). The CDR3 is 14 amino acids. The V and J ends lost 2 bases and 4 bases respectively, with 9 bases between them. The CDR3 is CASSYVQGGNTIYF. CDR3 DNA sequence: TGTGCCAGCAGTTACGTCCAGGGCGGAAACACCATATATTTT.

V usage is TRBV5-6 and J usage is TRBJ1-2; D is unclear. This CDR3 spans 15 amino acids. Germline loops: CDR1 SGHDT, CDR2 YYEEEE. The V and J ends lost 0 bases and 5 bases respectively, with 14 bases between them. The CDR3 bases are TGTGCCAGCAGCTTGGGCGTCGTACGGGTTTATGGCTACACCTTC. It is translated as CASSLGVVRVYGYTF.

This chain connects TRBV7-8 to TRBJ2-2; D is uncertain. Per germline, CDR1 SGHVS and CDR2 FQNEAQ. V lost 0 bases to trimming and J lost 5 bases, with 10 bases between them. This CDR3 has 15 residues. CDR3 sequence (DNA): TGTGCCAGCAGCTTAGCGATCAGGCAAACCGGGGAGCTGTTTTTT. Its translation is CASSLAIRQTGELFF.

The CDR3 region is CASSKGTMNTEAFF. As DNA, the CDR3 is TGTGCCAGCAGCAAAGGGACAATGAACACTGAAGCTTTCTTT. This rearrangement joins TRBV9 to TRBJ1-1; tentatively, D is TRBD1 (6 bases). The V gene lost 4 bases and the J gene lost 0 bases, with 10 bases spanning the gap. This CDR3 has 14 residues. Germline CDR1 and CDR2: SGDLS and YYNGEE.